This T cell receptor beta chain stems from a study of cytomegalovirus exposure and HLA in healthy donors. Of note for this clone: Its matching antigen is unknown.

General study points: Per a later analysis, 15,000 to 20,000 TCR beta sequences showed association with HLA alleles at 0.05 false discovery rate.

PCR was performed using 60 Vbeta and 13 Jbeta primers. Produced via immunoSEQ multiplex PCR; TCRdb's table is partial and in-frame only. The table has around 280,000 clones, around 90% seen once. Germline V lookup: CDR1 LGHNA, CDR2 YNFKEQ. The CDR3 length is 16 residues. J gave up 3 bases and V 1 base, and 1 base lay outside the gene matches. The V gene is TRBV4-2, the J gene TRBJ2-2, with TRBD2 identical over 11 bases. The receptor was derived from a woman under 30 in good health and CMV-seronegative. The material sequenced was PBMCs. CDR3 bases: TGTGCCAGCAGCCAAGTGGGACTAGCGGACACCGGGGAGCTGTTTTTT. Protein product: CASSQVGLADTGELFF.